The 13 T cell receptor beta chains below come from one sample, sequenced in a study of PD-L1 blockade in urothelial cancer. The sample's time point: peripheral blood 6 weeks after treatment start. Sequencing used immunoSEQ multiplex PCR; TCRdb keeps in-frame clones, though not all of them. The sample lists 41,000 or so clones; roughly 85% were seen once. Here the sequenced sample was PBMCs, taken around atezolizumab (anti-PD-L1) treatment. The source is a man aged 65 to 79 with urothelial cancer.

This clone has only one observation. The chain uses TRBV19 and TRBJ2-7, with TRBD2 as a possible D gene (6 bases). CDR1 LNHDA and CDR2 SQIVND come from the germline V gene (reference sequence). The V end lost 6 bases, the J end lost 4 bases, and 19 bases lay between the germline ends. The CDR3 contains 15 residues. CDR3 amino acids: CASRMGGKIWYEQYF. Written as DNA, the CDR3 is TGTGCCAGTAGGATGGGCGGGAAGATCTGGTACGAGCAGTACTTC.

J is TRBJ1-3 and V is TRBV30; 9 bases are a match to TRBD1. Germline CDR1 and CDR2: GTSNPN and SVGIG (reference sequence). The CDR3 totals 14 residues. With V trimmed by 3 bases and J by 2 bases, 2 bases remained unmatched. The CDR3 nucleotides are TGTGCCTGGAGCCGGGACAGGGCTGGAAACACCATATATTTT. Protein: CAWSRDRAGNTIYF.

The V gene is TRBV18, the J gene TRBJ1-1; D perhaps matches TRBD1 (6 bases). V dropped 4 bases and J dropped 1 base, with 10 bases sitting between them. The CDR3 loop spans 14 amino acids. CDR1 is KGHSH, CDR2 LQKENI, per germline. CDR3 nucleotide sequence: TGTGCCAGCTCACTACAGGGTGAGAACACTGAAGCTTTCTTT. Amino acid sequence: CASSLQGENTEAFF. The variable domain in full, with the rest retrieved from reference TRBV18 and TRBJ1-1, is NAGVMQNPRHLVRRRGQEARLRCSPMKGHSHVYWYRQLPEEGLKFMVYLQKENIIDESGMPKERFSAEFPKEGPSILRIQQVVRGDSAAYFCASSLQGENTEAFFGQGTRLTVV.

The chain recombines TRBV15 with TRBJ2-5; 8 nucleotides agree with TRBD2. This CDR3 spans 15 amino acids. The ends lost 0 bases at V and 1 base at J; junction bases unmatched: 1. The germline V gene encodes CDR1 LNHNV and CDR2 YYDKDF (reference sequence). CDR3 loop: CATSRDTSGQETQYF. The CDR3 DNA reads TGTGCCACCAGCAGAGACACTAGCGGCCAAGAGACCCAGTACTTC.

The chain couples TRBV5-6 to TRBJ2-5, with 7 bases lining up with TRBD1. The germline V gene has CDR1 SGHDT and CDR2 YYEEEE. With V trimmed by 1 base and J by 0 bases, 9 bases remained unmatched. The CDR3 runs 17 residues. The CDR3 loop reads CASSLRGQGWYQETQYF. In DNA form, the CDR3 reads TGTGCCAGCAGCTTGAGGGGGCAGGGCTGGTACCAAGAGACCCAGTACTTC. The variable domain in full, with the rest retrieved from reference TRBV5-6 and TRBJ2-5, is DAGVTQSPTHLIKTRGQQVTLRCSPKSGHDTVSWYQQALGQGPQFIFQYYEEEERQRGNFPDRFSGHQFPNYSSELNVNALLLGDSALYLCASSLRGQGWYQETQYFGPGTRLLVL.

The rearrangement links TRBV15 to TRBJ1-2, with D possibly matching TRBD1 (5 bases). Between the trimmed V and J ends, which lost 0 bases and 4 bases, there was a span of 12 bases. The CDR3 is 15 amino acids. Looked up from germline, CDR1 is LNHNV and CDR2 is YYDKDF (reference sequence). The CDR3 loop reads CATSREYTGSYGYTF. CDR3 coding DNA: TGTGCCACCAGCAGAGAGTATACAGGTTCCTATGGCTACACCTTC.

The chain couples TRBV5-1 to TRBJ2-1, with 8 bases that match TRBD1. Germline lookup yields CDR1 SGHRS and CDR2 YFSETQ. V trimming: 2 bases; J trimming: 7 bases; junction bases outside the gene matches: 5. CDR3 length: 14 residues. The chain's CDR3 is CASSFSGGGNEQFF. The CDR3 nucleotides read TGCGCCAGCAGCTTTTCAGGGGGCGGGAATGAGCAGTTCTTC. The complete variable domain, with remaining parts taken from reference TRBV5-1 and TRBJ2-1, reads KAGVTQTPRYLIKTRGQQVTLSCSPISGHRSVSWYQQTPGQGLQFLFEYFSETQRNKGNFPGRFSGRQFSNSRSEMNVSTLELGDSALYLCASSFSGGGNEQFFGPGTRLTVL.

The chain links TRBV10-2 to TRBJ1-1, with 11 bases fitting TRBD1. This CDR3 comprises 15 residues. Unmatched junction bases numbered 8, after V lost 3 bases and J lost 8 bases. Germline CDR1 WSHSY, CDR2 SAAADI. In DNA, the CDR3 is TGCGCCAGCAGTGAAGGACAGGGGGCAAAGGGGGAAGCTTTCTTT. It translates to CASSEGQGAKGEAFF.

CDR3 sequence: CASSLTGTDTEAFF. In DNA, the CDR3 is TGTGCCAGCAGCCTGACAGGGACTGACACTGAAGCTTTCTTT. J is TRBJ1-1 and V is TRBV27; TRBD1 matches 7 bases. The germline CDR1 and CDR2 sequences are MNHEY and SMNVEV (reference sequence). CDR3 length equals 14 residues. V lost 6 bases, J lost 3 bases, and 7 bases stayed unmatched.

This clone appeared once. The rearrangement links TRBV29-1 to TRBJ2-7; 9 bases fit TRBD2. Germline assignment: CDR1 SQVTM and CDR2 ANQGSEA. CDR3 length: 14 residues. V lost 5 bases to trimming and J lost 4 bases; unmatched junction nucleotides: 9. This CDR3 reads CSVTRGLAGYEQYF. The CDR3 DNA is TGCAGCGTTACGCGGGGGCTAGCGGGGTACGAGCAGTACTTC.

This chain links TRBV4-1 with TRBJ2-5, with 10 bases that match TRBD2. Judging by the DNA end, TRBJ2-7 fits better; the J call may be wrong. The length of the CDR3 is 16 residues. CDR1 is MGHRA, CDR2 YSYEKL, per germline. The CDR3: CASSQAGLAMNYEQYF. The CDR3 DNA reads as TGCGCCAGCAGCCAAGCGGGACTAGCGATGAACTACGAGCAGTACTTC.

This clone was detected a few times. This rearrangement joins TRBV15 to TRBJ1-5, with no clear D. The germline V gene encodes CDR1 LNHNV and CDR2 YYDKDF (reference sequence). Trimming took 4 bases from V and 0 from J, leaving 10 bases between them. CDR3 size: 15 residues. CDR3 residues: CATSKRGISNQPQHF. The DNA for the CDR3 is TGTGCCACCAGCAAACGAGGGATTAGCAATCAGCCCCAGCATTTT.

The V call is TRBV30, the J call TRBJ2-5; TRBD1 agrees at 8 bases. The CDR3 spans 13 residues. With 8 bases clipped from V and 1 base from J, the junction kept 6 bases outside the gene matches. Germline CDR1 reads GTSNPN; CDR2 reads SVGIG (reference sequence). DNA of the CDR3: TGTGCCCGGGCGGGGACAGGCCAAGAGACCCAGTACTTC. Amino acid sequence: CARAGTGQETQYF.